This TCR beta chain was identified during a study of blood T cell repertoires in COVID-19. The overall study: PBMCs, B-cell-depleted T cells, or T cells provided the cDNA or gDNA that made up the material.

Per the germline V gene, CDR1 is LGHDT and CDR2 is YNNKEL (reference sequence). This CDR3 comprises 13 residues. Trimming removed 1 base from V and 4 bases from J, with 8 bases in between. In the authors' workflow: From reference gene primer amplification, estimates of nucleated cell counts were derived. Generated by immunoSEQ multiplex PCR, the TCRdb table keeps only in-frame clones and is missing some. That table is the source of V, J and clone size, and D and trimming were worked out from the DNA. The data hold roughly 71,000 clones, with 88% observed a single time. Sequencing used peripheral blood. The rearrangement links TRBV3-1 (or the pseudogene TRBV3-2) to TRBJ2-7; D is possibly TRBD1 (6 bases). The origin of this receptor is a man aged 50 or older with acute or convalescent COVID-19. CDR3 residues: CASSQVRGYEQYF. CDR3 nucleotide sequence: TGTGCCAGCAGCCAAGTCAGGGGTTACGAGCAGTACTTC.